This T cell receptor (beta chain) was profiled in a study of radiation and T cells in renal cell carcinoma. The CDR3 contains 15 residues. Germline V CDR1 and CDR2: LNHDA, SQIVND (reference sequence). V was clipped by 0 bases and J by 3 bases, with 11 bases between them. Sequencing used immunoSEQ multiplex PCR; TCRdb keeps in-frame clones, though not all of them. The sample lists 150,000 or so clones, more than 70% occurring once. The time point here: baseline pretreatment blood. Specified treatment: 15 Gy SBRT to primary tumor, nephrectomy 4 weeks later. The tumor was a clear cell renal cell carcinoma.

This receptor was taken from a woman between 50 and 59 years old with renal cell carcinoma. This sequence joins TRBV19 and TRBJ1-1; D perhaps matches TRBD1 (6 bases). This material consisted of blood, taken from a patient whose treatment included radiotherapy and nephrectomy. The CDR3, as DNA: TGTGCCAGTAGTATAGATGGTGGGGGCCACACTGAAGCTTTCTTT. Its translation is CASSIDGGGHTEAFF.